This is a list of T cell receptor beta chains from one sample in a study of blood T cell repertoires in COVID-19. Here immunoSEQ multiplex PCR was the method, and the copy in TCRdb shows in-frame clones only, minus some. The data contain roughly 250,000 clones, 81% of them singletons. Sequencing input: peripheral blood. The receptors derive from a woman aged 60-75 years with active or convalescent COVID-19. CDR3s include the opening cysteine and the closing phenylalanine or tryptophan. A D gene is named only where the DNA matches it firmly. Only some rows state a clone size, as once, few, many or a class for expanded clones.

D	size	V	J	CDR3	DNA
NA	NA	TRBV21-1	TRBJ1-5	CASSKSGDRTSIGQPQHF	TGTGCCAGCAGCAAATCGGGGGACCGTACTTCCATCGGTCAGCCCCAGCATTTT
TRBD2	NA	TRBV9	TRBJ2-2	CASSVAPPGGAGELFF	TGTGCCAGCAGCGTAGCTCCCCCGGGGGGGGCCGGGGAGCTGTTTTTT
NA	NA	TRBV9	TRBJ2-1	CASSVARYPFSYNEQFF	TGTGCCAGCAGCGTGGCTAGGTACCCGTTCTCCTACAATGAGCAGTTCTTC
TRBD1	NA	TRBV6-4	TRBJ1-2	CASTQTVGTGRGSYTF	TGTGCCAGCACCCAAACCGTAGGGACAGGGCGTGGAAGCTACACCTTC
NA	NA	TRBV7-8	TRBJ2-3	CASSPQSDTQYF	TGTGCCAGCAGCCCGCAGTCAGATACGCAGTATTTT
NA	few	TRBV18	TRBJ2-1	CASSPPTLGGEQFF	TGTGCCAGCTCACCACCCACACTAGGAGGTGAGCAGTTCTTC
TRBD1	NA	TRBV6-6	TRBJ1-5	CASSYSVQGNQPQHF	TGTGCCAGCAGTTACTCGGTACAGGGGAATCAGCCCCAGCATTTT
TRBD2	NA	TRBV5-8	TRBJ2-3	CASSQIQRGSSTDTQYF	TGTGCCAGCAGCCAGATACAGCGGGGGTCTAGCACAGATACGCAGTATTTT
TRBD1	NA	TRBV6-5	TRBJ1-1	CASSPGQGAEAFF	TGTGCCAGCAGCCCAGGACAGGGGGCTGAAGCTTTCTTT
NA	NA	TRBV18	TRBJ1-4	CASSPSAVAAEKLFF	TGTGCCAGCTCACCTTCGGCCGTAGCGGCTGAAAAACTGTTTTTT
NA	NA	TRBV20-1	TRBJ1-2	CSVRGAYGYTF	TGCAGTGTCAGGGGCGCCTATGGCTACACCTTC
TRBD1	NA	TRBV5-1	TRBJ1-1	CASSSSGTGGRYTEAFF	TGCGCCAGCAGCTCGTCCGGGACAGGGGGCAGGTATACTGAAGCTTTCTTT
NA	NA	TRBV7-9	TRBJ1-4	CASSLAATNEKLFF	TGTGCCAGCAGCTTAGCCGCAACTAATGAAAAACTGTTTTTT
TRBD1	NA	TRBV5-6	TRBJ1-2	CASSSTYDRAYGYTF	TGTGCCAGCAGCAGCACTTACGACAGGGCCTATGGCTACACCTTC
NA	once	TRBV7-2	TRBJ1-6	CASSAIRGQNSPLHF	TGTGCCAGCAGCGCGATCCGGGGTCAAAATTCACCCCTCCACTTT
NA	NA	TRBV9	TRBJ2-7	CASSVGGKGSYEQYF	TGTGCCAGCAGCGTAGGTGGCAAAGGGAGCTACGAGCAGTACTTC
TRBD2	NA	TRBV19	TRBJ2-3	CASSIGGGGPRTDTQYF	TGTGCCAGTAGTATAGGCGGCGGGGGGCCTCGGACAGATACGCAGTATTTT
NA	few	TRBV7-9	TRBJ2-1	CASSLAQTVYNEQFF	TGTGCCAGCAGCTTAGCGCAAACAGTTTACAATGAGCAGTTCTTC
TRBD1	NA	TRBV13	TRBJ2-5	CASGKTGKETQYF	TGTGCCAGCGGTAAGACAGGGAAAGAGACCCAGTACTTC
TRBD1	NA	TRBV5-6	TRBJ1-6	CASSLGTGTGDSPLHF	TGTGCCAGCAGCTTGGGAACCGGGACAGGGGATTCACCCCTCCACTTT
TRBD1	NA	TRBV24-1	TRBJ2-1	CATSAAPGQGKNEQFF	TGTGCCACCAGTGCCGCACCGGGACAGGGAAAAAATGAGCAGTTCTTC
TRBD1	NA	TRBV5-4	TRBJ2-7	CASSLGGGQGPHEQYF	TGTGCCAGCAGCTTGGGAGGCGGACAGGGTCCCCACGAGCAGTACTTC
NA	NA	TRBV11-1	TRBJ2-5	CASSDSGVSYF	TGTGCCAGCAGCGACAGTGGCGTGTCGTACTTC
NA	few	TRBV4-1	TRBJ1-3	CASSQDPGSGNTIYF	TGCGCCAGCAGCCAAGATCCCGGGTCTGGAAACACCATATATTTT
NA	NA	TRBV13	TRBJ2-7	CASSPTSNTGVPSYEQYF	TGTGCCAGCAGCCCAACATCCAATACGGGGGTCCCCTCCTACGAGCAGTACTTC
TRBD1	NA	TRBV7-8	TRBJ2-7	CASSLLGQGFREQYF	TGTGCCAGCAGCTTATTAGGACAGGGATTTCGCGAGCAGTACTTC
NA	once	TRBV7-3	TRBJ1-1	CASSQQGGRTEAFF	TGTGCCAGCAGCCAGCAGGGAGGACGGACTGAAGCTTTCTTT
TRBD1	NA	TRBV7-2	TRBJ2-5	CASSLRGPGQETQYF	TGTGCCAGCAGCTTGAGGGGGCCGGGCCAAGAGACCCAGTACTTC
TRBD1	NA	TRBV24-1	TRBJ2-3	CATSDRGLGTDTQYF	TGTGCCACCAGTGACAGGGGGCTAGGCACAGATACGCAGTATTTT
TRBD1	NA	TRBV19	TRBJ1-5	CASNEGQLYSNQPQHF	TGTGCCAGTAACGAGGGACAGCTCTATAGCAATCAGCCCCAGCATTTT
TRBD1	NA	TRBV18	TRBJ2-3	CASSPRTGPPPGPQYF	TGTGCCAGCTCACCGAGGACAGGTCCCCCACCGGGGCCGCAGTATTTT
NA	NA	TRBV11-2	TRBJ2-5	CASSRPLGDQETQYF	TGTGCCAGCAGCCGGCCACTCGGGGACCAAGAGACCCAGTACTTC
NA	NA	TRBV7-9	TRBJ1-2	CASSLGGGSYGYTF	TGTGCCAGCAGCTTGGGTGGGGGGAGCTATGGCTACACCTTC
TRBD1	NA	TRBV6-5	TRBJ1-5	CAGQGLNQPQHF	TGTGCAGGACAGGGACTAAATCAGCCCCAGCATTTT
TRBD2	NA	TRBV5-1	TRBJ2-5	CASSRGLAGELQETQYF	TGCGCCAGCAGCAGGGGACTAGCGGGAGAATTACAAGAGACCCAGTACTTC
NA	NA	TRBV7-8	TRBJ1-5	CASSQGGDWRYQPQHF	TGTGCCAGCAGCCAAGGGGGGGACTGGCGTTATCAGCCCCAGCATTTT
NA	NA	TRBV6-5	TRBJ1-6	CASRRSYNSPLHF	TGTGCCAGCAGGAGGTCCTATAATTCACCCCTCCACTTT
NA	NA	TRBV28	TRBJ2-7	CASSSPGLVTYEQYF	TGTGCCAGCAGTTCCCCCGGGTTGGTAACCTACGAGCAGTACTTC
TRBD1	NA	TRBV5-4	TRBJ1-1	CASRLGQLNTEAFF	TGTGCCAGCAGATTGGGACAGCTGAACACTGAAGCTTTCTTT
NA	NA	TRBV30	TRBJ2-7	CAWSGGRGVYEQYF	TGTGCCTGGAGCGGGGGCAGGGGGGTCTACGAGCAGTACTTC
NA	NA	TRBV19	TRBJ1-6	CASSETGSYNSPLHF	TGTGCCAGTAGCGAGACAGGTTCCTATAATTCACCCCTCCACTTT
NA	NA	TRBV5-6	TRBJ1-6	CASSAGTYSPLHF	TGTGCCAGCAGCGCCGGGACATATTCACCCCTCCACTTT
NA	once	TRBV5-5	TRBJ2-3	CASSPLGGPGTDTQYF	TGTGCCAGCAGCCCTCTCGGGGGGCCGGGCACAGATACGCAGTATTTT
NA	NA	TRBV23-1	TRBJ1-1	CASSHGLLGANTEAFF	TGCGCCAGCAGTCATGGTCTATTGGGCGCTAACACTGAAGCTTTCTTT
NA	NA	TRBV28	TRBJ1-2	CASSSPMNRVAGYTF	TGTGCCAGCAGCTCCCCAATGAACAGGGTCGCGGGCTACACCTTC
TRBD2	NA	TRBV7-2	TRBJ2-1	CASTQSGGVYNEQFF	TGTGCCAGCACCCAGAGCGGGGGGGTTTACAATGAGCAGTTCTTC
NA	once	TRBV6-5	TRBJ1-6	CASSYSKRQNSPLHF	TGTGCCAGCAGTTACTCTAAGAGACAGAATTCACCCCTCCACTTT
NA	once	TRBV14	TRBJ1-6	CASSQEHLGGSPLHF	TGTGCCAGCAGCCAAGAACATTTGGGGGGTTCACCCCTCCACTTT
TRBD1	NA	TRBV18	TRBJ1-1	CASSNEGLGQGDNF	TGTGCCAGCTCGAACGAGGGATTGGGACAGGGGGACAACTTT
NA	NA	TRBV5-6	TRBJ2-1	CASSLGANEQFF	TGTGCCAGCAGCTTGGGCGCAAATGAGCAGTTCTTC
TRBD2	NA	TRBV18	TRBJ2-4	CASSSGGLAGGRSKNIQYF	TGTGCCAGCTCCTCAGGAGGACTAGCGGGGGGGCGGTCCAAAAACATTCAGTACTTC
NA	NA	TRBV11-3	TRBJ2-1	CASSLDIRLPNEQFF	TGTGCCAGCAGCTTAGATATCCGACTCCCCAATGAGCAGTTCTTC
NA	few	TRBV19	TRBJ2-7	CATGEAYEQYF	TGTGCCACCGGGGAGGCCTACGAGCAGTACTTC